This T cell receptor (beta chain) was sequenced for a study of T-cell memory formation after mild COVID-19. Study-wide results and caveats: Clones from the second wave (peaking day 37) had unconfirmed SARS-CoV-2 specificity. The main location of contracting CD4+ clones was CM and EM, and that of contracting CD8+ clones was EMRA. Some clones that responded were present in memory (sampled pre-infection), which suggests cross-reactive memory joined.

TCR alpha and TCR beta cDNA libraries with sample barcodes and UMIs came from 5'RACE using constant-segment primers. In TCRdb, the 5' RACE reads were re-called with MiXCR into one record per CDR3 protein. The data show approximately 390,000 distinct CDR3 sequences, approximately 16% seen once. The sample holds a few counts of this clonotype. The antigen is not known. In germline, CDR1 is DFQATT, CDR2 SNEGSKA (reference sequence). This CDR3 has 15 residues. Trimming removed 4 bases from V and 3 bases from J, with 18 bases in between. Sequencing was carried out using PBMCs or a T cell subset sorted from them (not recorded which). This clonotype was obtained from a young man who had mild COVID-19 (a few samples of this study predate the infection). Cell type and time point are not known. This sequence joins TRBV20-1 and TRBJ2-5, with D possibly being TRBD2 (6 bases). The CDR3 sequence is CSAKGGWQIEETQYF. The CDR3 region has the DNA TGCAGTGCTAAAGGAGGGTGGCAGATCGAAGAGACCCAGTACTTC.